A single sample is the source of the 20 T cell receptor beta chains below, sequenced in a study of PD-L1 blockade in urothelial cancer. The sample's time point: pretreatment peripheral blood. Some clones are missing from TCRdb's copy, which holds only in-frame ones; the method was immunoSEQ multiplex PCR. This table holds some 46,000 clones, 80% found once. The source material was PBMCs, sampled around atezolizumab (anti-PD-L1) treatment. The receptors come from a man aged 55 to 69 with urothelial cancer.

This CDR3 is CASSRGSPYEQYF. The CDR3 region has the DNA TGTGCCAGCAGTAGGGGATCACCCTACGAGCAGTACTTC. The chain uses TRBV6-5 and TRBJ2-7; perhaps TRBD1 as D (5 bases). Germline V gene lookup returns CDR1 MNHEY and CDR2 SVGAGI. The CDR3 is made up of 13 amino acids. The germline V and J ends were trimmed by 5 bases and 2 bases, with 10 bases remaining between them.

The J gene is TRBJ1-1, the V gene TRBV2; D gene ambiguous. Trimming pared 6 bases from V and 4 bases from J, leaving 9 bases between. Germline CDR1 is SNHLY and CDR2 is FYNNEI. The CDR3 sequence is 12 residues long. The DNA for the CDR3 is TGTGCCAGCAGCTGGGCAGCCACTGAAGCTTTCTTT. This encodes CASSWAATEAFF. Complete variable domain (other parts from reference TRBV2 and TRBJ1-1): EPEVTQTPSHQVTQMGQEVILRCVPISNHLYFYWYRQILGQKVEFLVSFYNNEISEKSEIFDDQFSVERPDGSNFTLKIRSTKLEDSAMYFCASSWAATEAFFGQGTRLTVV.

This chain uses TRBV7-2 with TRBJ1-4; the D is unclear. V was trimmed by 1 base and J by 5 bases, leaving 8 bases between them. The CDR3 spans 14 residues. Per germline, CDR1 SGHTA and CDR2 FQGNSA. CDR3 DNA: TGTGCCAGCAGCTTAGACAGCAACAATGAAAAACTGTTTTTT. This sequence encodes CASSLDSNNEKLFF.

This chain connects TRBV21-1 to TRBJ1-2; the table's D call of TRBD1 was not tested on the DNA. TRBV21-1 is classified as a pseudogene. This CDR3 has 10 residues. The CDR3 bases are TGTGCCAGCATGGCAGATGGCTACACCTTC. It encodes CASMADGYTF.

The V call is TRBV6-1, the J call TRBJ1-1, with TRBD1 matching over 7 bases. Germline V gene data show CDR1 as MNHNS and CDR2 as SASEGT. This CDR3 region has 13 residues. With 6 bases clipped from V and 5 bases from J, the junction kept 6 bases outside the gene matches. CDR3: CASSSTGLTEAFF. Here the CDR3 DNA reads TGTGCCAGCAGCTCGACAGGGTTAACTGAAGCTTTCTTT.

V usage is TRBV5-5 and J usage is TRBJ2-5; D is ambiguous. The V gene's germline CDR1 is SGHKS and CDR2 YYEKEE (reference sequence). V dropped 2 bases and J dropped 1 base, with 9 bases sitting between them. The CDR3 extends over 14 amino acids. The CDR3 protein is CASSLETTQETQYF. The DNA of the CDR3 is TGTGCCAGCAGCTTAGAGACAACCCAAGAGACCCAGTACTTC.

The chain recombines TRBV5-1 with TRBJ2-3, with TRBD2 matching over 9 bases. Germline values: CDR1 SGHRS, CDR2 YFSETQ. V lost 0 bases, J lost 3 bases, and 5 bases stayed unmatched. CDR3 size: 16 residues. This CDR3 reads CASSLDGSGSTDTQYF. In nucleotides, the CDR3 is TGCGCCAGCAGCTTGGATGGTAGCGGGAGTACAGATACGCAGTATTTT.

The chain combines TRBV6-1 with TRBJ1-3; no clear D. Trimming removed 3 bases from V and 6 bases from J, with 12 bases in between. Germline CDR1 MNHNS, CDR2 SASEGT. This CDR3 has 14 residues. The CDR3 region has the DNA TGTGCCAGCAGTGACGCCGGGATCAAAAACACCATATATTTT. Protein product: CASSDAGIKNTIYF.

V and J are TRBV6-6 and TRBJ2-5; maybe TRBD2 (6 bases). Per germline, CDR1 MNHNY and CDR2 SVGAGI (reference sequence). Trimming left V 2 bases short and J 4 bases short, with 11 bases between. The CDR3 has 14 amino acids. The CDR3 bases are TGTGCCAGCAGTTACGGGTGGGAGGTAGAGACCCAGTACTTC. Protein: CASSYGWEVETQYF.

The chain is built from TRBV5-1 and TRBJ2-2; D is undetermined. Trimming shortened V by 1 base and J by 5 bases, and 6 bases separated the two germline ends. Germline V CDR1 and CDR2: SGHRS, YFSETQ. This CDR3 region has 13 residues. CDR3 sequence (DNA): TGCGCCAGCAGCTTGAAGGAGACCGGGGAGCTGTTTTTT. Encoded protein: CASSLKETGELFF.

This clone was seen a handful of times. The same CDR3 also results from other DNA sequences found in this sample. This chain joins TRBV27 and TRBJ1-1; no definite D call. V was clipped by 3 bases and J by 1 base, with 6 bases between them. The CDR3 sequence is 13 residues long. CDR1 and CDR2 from the germline V gene are MNHEY and SMNVEV (reference sequence). This CDR3 is CASSFTGNTEAFF. CDR3 nucleotides: TGTGCCAGCAGTTTCACCGGGAACACTGAAGCTTTCTTT.

This chain uses TRBV7-8 with TRBJ1-2; 10 nucleotides line up with TRBD1. The V segment lost 1 base and the J segment 7 bases; nucleotides outside the gene matches: 3. The CDR3 runs 14 residues. Germline CDR1 SGHVS, CDR2 FQNEAQ. CDR3 region: CASSLVDRGPGYTF. CDR3 DNA sequence: TGTGCCAGCAGCTTAGTCGACAGGGGGCCTGGCTACACCTTC. The full variable domain, with the rest looked up from reference TRBV7-8 and TRBJ1-2, is GAGVSQSPRYKVAKRGQDVALRCDPISGHVSLFWYQQALGQGPEFLTYFQNEAQLDKSGLPSDRFFAERPEGSVSTLKIQRTQQEDSAVYLCASSLVDRGPGYTFGSGTRLTVV.

The chain carries TRBV5-4 and TRBJ2-5; 8 nucleotides agree with TRBD2. With 0 bases clipped from V and 5 bases from J, the junction kept 6 bases outside the gene matches. This CDR3 has 15 amino acids. Germline CDR1 reads SGHNT; CDR2 reads YYREEE (reference sequence). The CDR3 reads CASSLDGGAFETQYF. CDR3 DNA sequence: TGTGCCAGCAGCTTGGACGGGGGGGCCTTCGAGACCCAGTACTTC.

This rearrangement joins TRBV7-2 to TRBJ2-3; D unclear. Germline V gene lookup returns CDR1 SGHTA and CDR2 FQGNSA. The CDR3 length is 13 residues. Deletions cut 0 bases from V and 2 bases from J, with 3 bases between. The CDR3 sequence: CASSLAYTDTQYF. In DNA, the CDR3 is TGTGCCAGCAGCTTAGCCTACACAGATACGCAGTATTTT.

CDR3 DNA sequence: TGTGCCAGCAGCTTAGCAGCGGAGCGGCAAGAGACCCAGTACTTC. This gives the protein CASSLAAERQETQYF. The rearrangement joins TRBV7-8 to TRBJ2-5, with D possibly being TRBD2 (5 bases). Per the germline V gene, CDR1 is SGHVS and CDR2 is FQNEAQ. CDR3 length: 15 residues. Trimming took 0 bases from V and 2 from J, leaving 10 bases between them. The full variable domain, rest sourced from reference TRBV7-8 and TRBJ2-5, is GAGVSQSPRYKVAKRGQDVALRCDPISGHVSLFWYQQALGQGPEFLTYFQNEAQLDKSGLPSDRFFAERPEGSVSTLKIQRTQQEDSAVYLCASSLAAERQETQYFGPGTRLLVL.

This chain connects TRBV6-5 to TRBJ1-2; 7 bases map to TRBD1. The length of the CDR3 is 14 residues. CDR1 and CDR2 (germline): MNHEY, SVGAGI. J lost 5 bases, V lost 2 bases, and 5 bases had no gene match. The chain's CDR3 is CASSYGDRVYGYTF. DNA of the CDR3: TGTGCCAGCAGTTACGGCGACAGGGTTTATGGCTACACCTTC.

This chain uses TRBV18 with TRBJ1-3, with D hard to call. Trimming pared 6 bases from V and 4 bases from J, leaving 10 bases between. The CDR3 spans 13 residues. Per the germline V gene, CDR1 is KGHSH and CDR2 is LQKENI. The CDR3 nucleotides are TGTGCCAGCTCGCCGGTAGTCGGAAACACCATATATTTT. It yields the protein CASSPVVGNTIYF. The whole variable domain, remainder taken from reference TRBV18 and TRBJ1-3, is NAGVMQNPRHLVRRRGQEARLRCSPMKGHSHVYWYRQLPEEGLKFMVYLQKENIIDESGMPKERFSAEFPKEGPSILRIQQVVRGDSAAYFCASSPVVGNTIYFGEGSWLTVV.

This sequence joins TRBV7-8 and TRBJ2-7, with 7 bases aligning to TRBD1. CDR3 length equals 13 residues. Trimming at V came to 5 bases and at J to 5 bases, leaving 6 bases not matched to a gene. Per germline, CDR1 SGHVS and CDR2 FQNEAQ. CDR3 DNA sequence: TGTGCCAGCAGCCGGAACAGGGGCCACGAGCAGTACTTC. This sequence encodes CASSRNRGHEQYF.

The chain joins TRBV28 to TRBJ2-7; 8 bases are shared with TRBD2. This CDR3 has 14 residues. The V and J ends lost 6 bases and 2 bases, in that order; junction bases with no gene match: 6. Germline V CDR1 and CDR2: MDHEN, SYDVKM. CDR3 loop: CASRRGGTPYEQYF. DNA for the CDR3: TGTGCCAGCAGACGGGGGGGGACACCCTACGAGCAGTACTTC.

This clone appeared a few times. The chain uses TRBV6-1 and TRBJ1-2; 7 positions agree with TRBD1. The CDR3 is 14 residues long. Germline V gene data show CDR1 as MNHNS and CDR2 as SASEGT. V dropped 1 base and J dropped 3; count of bases not matched to a gene: 2. The CDR3 DNA sequence: TGTGCCAGCAGTGAAGACAGGGGCTACTATGGCTACACCTTC. This encodes CASSEDRGYYGYTF.